Given below is one T cell receptor beta chain in context. The antigen is not known. The sample carries other DNA sequences with the same CDR3. The entry originates in a study of shared clonotypes between healthy human individuals. Sequenced by immunoSEQ multiplex PCR; TCRdb stores in-frame clones only, minus some. Here the sample spans about 2.2 million clones, roughly 91% being singletons. The CDR3 consists of 13 residues. J was trimmed by 5 bases and V by 4 bases; bases with no gene match: 3. Germline values: CDR1 SGHDT, CDR2 YYEEEE. Study-level findings and limits: It was the few donors that limited the genetic and exposure-history diversity represented. Naive subsets generally exceeded memory subsets in estimated richness. It was the non-shared clonotypes that had lower generation probabilities than clonotypes shared by all four donors.

Naive CD8 cells, CD45RO-negative and positively selected for CCR7, excluded terminally differentiated effector memory CD45RA+ cells. V usage is TRBV5-6 and J usage is TRBJ2-7, with 10 bases matching TRBD1. This TCR derives from a man between 18 and 35 years old in good health. Some clones in this sample may be carry-over from other donors' samples. Sequences were obtained from naive CD8+ T cells from PBMCs. DNA of the CDR3: TGTGCCAGCAGCCCGACAGGGGGCCACGAGCAGTACTTC. Its translation: CASSPTGGHEQYF.